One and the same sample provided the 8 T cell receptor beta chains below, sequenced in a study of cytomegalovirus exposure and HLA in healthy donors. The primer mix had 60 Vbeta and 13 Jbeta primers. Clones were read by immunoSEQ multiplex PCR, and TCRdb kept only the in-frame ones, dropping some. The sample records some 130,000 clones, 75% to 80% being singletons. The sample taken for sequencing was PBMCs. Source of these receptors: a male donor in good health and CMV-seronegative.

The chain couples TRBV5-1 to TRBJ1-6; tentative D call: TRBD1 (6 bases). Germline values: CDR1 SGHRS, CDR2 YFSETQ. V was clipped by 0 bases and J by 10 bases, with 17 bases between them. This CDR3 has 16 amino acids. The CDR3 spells CASSLEGTGFGSPLHF. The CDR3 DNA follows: TGCGCCAGCAGCTTGGAGGGAACAGGGTTCGGGTCACCCCTCCACTTT.

CDR3 DNA sequence: TGTGCCAGCAGCTTTATGTCCCGGAATGAAAAACTGTTTTTT. The encoded protein is CASSFMSRNEKLFF. The rearrangement joins TRBV7-8 to TRBJ1-4; D is undetermined. The V and J ends lost 3 bases and 5 bases respectively, with 10 bases between them. CDR3 length: 14 residues. Germline values: CDR1 SGHVS, CDR2 FQNEAQ.

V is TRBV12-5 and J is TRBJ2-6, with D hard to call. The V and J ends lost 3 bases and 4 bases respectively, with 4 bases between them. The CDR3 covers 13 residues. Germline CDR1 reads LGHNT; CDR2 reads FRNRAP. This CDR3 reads CASGLLGANVLTF. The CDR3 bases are TGTGCTAGTGGTTTACTGGGGGCCAACGTCCTGACTTTC.

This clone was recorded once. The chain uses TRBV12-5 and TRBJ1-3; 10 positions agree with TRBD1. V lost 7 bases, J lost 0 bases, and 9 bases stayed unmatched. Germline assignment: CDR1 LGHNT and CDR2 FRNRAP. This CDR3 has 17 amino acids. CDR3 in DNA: TGTGCTAGTGCCTCTAGGACAGGGGGTGTCTCTGGAAACACCATATATTTT. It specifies CASASRTGGVSGNTIYF. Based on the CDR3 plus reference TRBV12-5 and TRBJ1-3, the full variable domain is DARVTQTPRHKVTEMGQEVTMRCQPILGHNTVFWYRQTMMQGLELLAYFRNRAPLDDSGMPKDRFSAEMPDATLATLKIQPSEPRDSAVYFCASASRTGGVSGNTIYFGEGSWLTVV.

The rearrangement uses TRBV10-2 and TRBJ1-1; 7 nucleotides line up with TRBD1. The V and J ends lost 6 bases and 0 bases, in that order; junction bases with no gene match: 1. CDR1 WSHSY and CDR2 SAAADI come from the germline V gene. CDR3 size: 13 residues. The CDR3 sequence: CASRTGLNTEAFF. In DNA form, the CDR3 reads TGCGCCAGCAGGACAGGGTTGAACACTGAAGCTTTCTTT.

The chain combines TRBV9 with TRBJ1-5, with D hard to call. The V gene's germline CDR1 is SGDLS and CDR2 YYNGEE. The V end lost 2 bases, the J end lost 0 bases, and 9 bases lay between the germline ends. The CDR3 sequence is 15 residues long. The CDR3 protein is CASSVEGDSNQPQHF. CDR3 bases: TGTGCCAGCAGCGTGGAGGGAGATAGCAATCAGCCCCAGCATTTT.

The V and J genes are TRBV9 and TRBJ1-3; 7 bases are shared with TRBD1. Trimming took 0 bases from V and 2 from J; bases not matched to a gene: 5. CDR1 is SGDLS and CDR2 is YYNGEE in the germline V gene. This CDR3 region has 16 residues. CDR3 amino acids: CASSVGARGAGNTIYF. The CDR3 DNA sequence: TGTGCCAGCAGCGTAGGTGCCAGGGGGGCTGGAAACACCATATATTTT.

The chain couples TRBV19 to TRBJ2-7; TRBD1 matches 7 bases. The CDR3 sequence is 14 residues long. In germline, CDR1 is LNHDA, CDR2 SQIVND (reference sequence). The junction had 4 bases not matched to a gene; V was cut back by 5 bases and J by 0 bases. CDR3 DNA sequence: TGTGCCAGTAGTCGGGACAGCTACTCCTACGAGCAGTACTTC. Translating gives CASSRDSYSYEQYF. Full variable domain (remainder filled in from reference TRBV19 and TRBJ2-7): DGGITQSPKYLFRKEGQNVTLSCEQNLNHDAMYWYRQDPGQGLRLIYYSQIVNDFQKGDIAEGYSVSREKKESFPLTVTSAQKNPTAFYLCASSRDSYSYEQYFGPGTRLTVT.